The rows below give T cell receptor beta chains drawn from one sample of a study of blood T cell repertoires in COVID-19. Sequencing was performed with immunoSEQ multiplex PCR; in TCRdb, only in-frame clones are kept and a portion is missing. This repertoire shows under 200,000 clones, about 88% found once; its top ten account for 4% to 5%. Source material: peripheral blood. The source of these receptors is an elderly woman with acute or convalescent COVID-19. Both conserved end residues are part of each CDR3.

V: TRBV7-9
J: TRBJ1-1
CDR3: CASSKHQGDTEAFF

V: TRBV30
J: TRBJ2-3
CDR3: CAWRGQGTQYF

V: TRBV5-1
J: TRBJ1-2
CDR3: CASSSAGGNYGYTF

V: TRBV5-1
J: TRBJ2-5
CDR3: CASSLGLAGRETQYF

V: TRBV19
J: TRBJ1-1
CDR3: CASSSAGKKREAFF

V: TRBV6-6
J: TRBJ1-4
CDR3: CASTHRGSEKLFF

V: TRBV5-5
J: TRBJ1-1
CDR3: CASRRQGPNTEAFF

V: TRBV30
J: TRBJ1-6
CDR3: CAWSETVGRNSPLHF

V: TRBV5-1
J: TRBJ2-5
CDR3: CASSLTEQGAAETQYF

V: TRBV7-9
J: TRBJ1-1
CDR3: CASSLRYGRITPEAFF

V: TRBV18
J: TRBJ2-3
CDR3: CASSPPGTNTDTQYF

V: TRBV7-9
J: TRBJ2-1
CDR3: CASSYGAGGPEQFF

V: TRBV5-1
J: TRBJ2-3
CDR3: CASSRLGDTQYF

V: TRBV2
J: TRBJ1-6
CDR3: CASCPGYNSPLHF

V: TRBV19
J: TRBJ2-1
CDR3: CASSRTGTSSFTEQFF

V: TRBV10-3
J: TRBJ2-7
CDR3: CASSATSYEQYF

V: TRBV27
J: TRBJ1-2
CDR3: CASSLSGRVNYGYTF

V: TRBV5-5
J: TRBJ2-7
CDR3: CASSLIQAGSSLYEQYF

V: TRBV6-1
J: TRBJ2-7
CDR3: CASSDQGPEQYF

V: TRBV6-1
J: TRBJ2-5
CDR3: CASKTSGQETQYF

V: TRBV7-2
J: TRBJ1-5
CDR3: CASSSDRYNQPQHF

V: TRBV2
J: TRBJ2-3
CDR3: CASGPSTDTQYF

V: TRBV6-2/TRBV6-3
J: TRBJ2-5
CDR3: CASSPITGAGGETQYF

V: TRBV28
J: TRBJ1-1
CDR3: CASSYGEPHTEAFF

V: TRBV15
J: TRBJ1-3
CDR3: CATSRDTGSGGFSGNTIYF

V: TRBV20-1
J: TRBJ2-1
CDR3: CSASWSQRYNEQFF

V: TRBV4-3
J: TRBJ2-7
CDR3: CASSQVVGAGLPYEQYF

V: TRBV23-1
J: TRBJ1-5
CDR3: CASILRRSNQPQHF

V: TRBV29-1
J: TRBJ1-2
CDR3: CSVGSTGRSYGYTF

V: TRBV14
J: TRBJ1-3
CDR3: CASSQDQGIFSGNTIYF

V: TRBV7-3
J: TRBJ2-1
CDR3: CASSLTRGGDGEYNEQFF

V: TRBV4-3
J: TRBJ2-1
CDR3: CASSQDRVAGGSYNEQFF

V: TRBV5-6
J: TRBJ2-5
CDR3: CASSLAGQGQETQYF

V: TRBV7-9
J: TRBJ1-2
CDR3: CASSLGQGSETAYGYTF

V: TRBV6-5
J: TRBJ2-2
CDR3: CASRRAGGLAGELFF

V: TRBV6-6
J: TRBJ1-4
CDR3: CASTLQGTGAREKLFF

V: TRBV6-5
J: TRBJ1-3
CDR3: CASSTGEARGNTIYF

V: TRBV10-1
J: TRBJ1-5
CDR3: CASAGQGPPLAQHF

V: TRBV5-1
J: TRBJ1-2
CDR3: CASSLVGSGSNYGYTF

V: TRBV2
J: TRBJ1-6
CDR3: CASREQGASSYNSPLHF

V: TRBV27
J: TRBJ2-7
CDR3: CASAHIVGREDYEQYF

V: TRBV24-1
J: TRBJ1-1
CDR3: CATIPGGWAISTEAFF

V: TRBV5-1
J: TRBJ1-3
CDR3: CASSLGSLSGNTIYF

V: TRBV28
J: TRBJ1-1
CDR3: CASSPVPNTEAFF

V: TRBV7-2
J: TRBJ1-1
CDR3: CASSFTGMANTEAFF

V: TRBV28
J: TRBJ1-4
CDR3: CASSFTTGGEKLFF

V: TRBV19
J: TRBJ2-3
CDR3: CASSLTGTDTQYF

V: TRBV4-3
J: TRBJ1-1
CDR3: CASSLNPGNTEAFF

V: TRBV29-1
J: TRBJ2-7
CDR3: CSVRREGPYEQYF

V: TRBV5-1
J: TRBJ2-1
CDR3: CASSPYQGEQFF